This T cell receptor beta chain is from a study of CD8 T cells in ankylosing spondylitis. Each CDR3 protein gets one entry after TCRdb re-called the 5' RACE reads with MiXCR. Of a few hundred thousand distinct CDR3 sequences in the sample, around 24% were seen once. Trimming shortened V by 4 bases and J by 4 bases, and 5 bases separated the two germline ends. The germline CDR1 and CDR2 sequences are SQVTM and ANQGSEA. CDR3 length equals 11 residues. Findings of the study overall: About 8 highly homologous variants made up a TCR beta motif that seemed to typify ankylosing spondylitis blood.

As for this clonotype: Its target is not known.

The rearrangement joins TRBV29-1 to TRBJ2-1, with D uncertain. Specimen: blood, either unsorted or a sorted T cell fraction (not recorded which). This TCR derives from a male donor with ankylosing spondylitis. CDR3 sequence reads: CSVVAYNEQFF. DNA of the CDR3: TGCAGCGTTGTTGCTTACAATGAGCAGTTCTTC.